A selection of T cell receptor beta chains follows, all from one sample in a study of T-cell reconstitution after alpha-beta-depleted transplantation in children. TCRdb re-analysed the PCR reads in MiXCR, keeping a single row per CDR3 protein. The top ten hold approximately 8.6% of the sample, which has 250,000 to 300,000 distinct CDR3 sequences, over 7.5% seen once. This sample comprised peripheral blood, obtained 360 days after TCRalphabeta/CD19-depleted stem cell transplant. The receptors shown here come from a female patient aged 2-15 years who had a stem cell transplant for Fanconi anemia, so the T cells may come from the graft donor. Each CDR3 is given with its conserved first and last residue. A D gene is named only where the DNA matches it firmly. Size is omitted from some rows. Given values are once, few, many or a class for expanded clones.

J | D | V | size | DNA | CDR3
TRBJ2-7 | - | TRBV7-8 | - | TGTGCCAGCAGCTTAAACCCCCTCTTGAGGGGCCACTACGAGCAGTACTTC | CASSLNPLLRGHYEQYF
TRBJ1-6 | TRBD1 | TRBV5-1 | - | TGCGCCAGCAGCTGGAGGGACAGAGATAATTCACCCCTCCACTTT | CASSWRDRDNSPLHF
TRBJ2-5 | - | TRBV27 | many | TGTGCCAGCAGTGTCCTGTTAGGGGGAGAGACCCAGTACTTC | CASSVLLGGETQYF
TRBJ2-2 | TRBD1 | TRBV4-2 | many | TGTGCCAGCAGCCCCGGGACAGGGTTTTTGGGAGGGCCGACCGGGGAGCTGTTTTTT | CASSPGTGFLGGPTGELFF
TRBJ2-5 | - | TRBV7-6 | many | TGTGCCAGCAGCTCAAGTCCCCTCGCAGAAGAGACCCAGTACTTC | CASSSSPLAEETQYF
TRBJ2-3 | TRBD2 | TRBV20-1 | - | TGCAGTGCTAGAGATGGACTAGCGGGAGATACGCAGTATTTT | CSARDGLAGDTQYF
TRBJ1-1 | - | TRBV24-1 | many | TGTGCCACCTCCGTCGGGGGCTACACTGAAGCTTTCTTT | CATSVGGYTEAFF
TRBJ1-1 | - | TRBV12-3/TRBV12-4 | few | TGTGCCAGCAGTCTCATACACGGGAACACTGAAGCTTTCTTT | CASSLIHGNTEAFF
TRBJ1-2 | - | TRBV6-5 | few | TGTGCCAGCAGTTACGGTGGGGGCCCATATGGCTACACCTTC | CASSYGGGPYGYTF
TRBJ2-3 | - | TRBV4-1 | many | TGCGCCAGCAGCCAACCAGGGGTAGAGACAGATACGCAGTATTTT | CASSQPGVETDTQYF
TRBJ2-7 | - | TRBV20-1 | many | TGCAGTGCGGAACAGGGATTCAGCTACGAGCAGTACTTC | CSAEQGFSYEQYF
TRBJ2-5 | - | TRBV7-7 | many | TGTGCCAGCAGCTTTGCGGGGGCCCAAGAGACCCAGTACTTC | CASSFAGAQETQYF
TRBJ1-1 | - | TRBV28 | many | TGTGCCAGCAGCCAAATTAGACAGCTCGCGAACACTGAAGCTTTCTTT | CASSQIRQLANTEAFF
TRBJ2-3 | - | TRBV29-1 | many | TGCAGCGTTGAAGATCCCGGTAGCTTCGATACGCAGTATTTT | CSVEDPGSFDTQYF
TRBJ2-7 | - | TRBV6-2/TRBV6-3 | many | TGTGCCAGCAGTTACTCAGGGATAGGACAGTTCTACGAGCAGTACTTC | CASSYSGIGQFYEQYF
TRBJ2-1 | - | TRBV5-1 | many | TGCGCCAGCAGCTTGGGTATAGCCTCCTACAATGAGCAGTTCTTC | CASSLGIASYNEQFF
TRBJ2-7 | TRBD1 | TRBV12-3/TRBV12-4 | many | TGTGCCAGCGGGGACAGGCCCTACGAGCAGTACTTC | CASGDRPYEQYF
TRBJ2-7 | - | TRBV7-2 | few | TGTGCCAGCAGCTGGGATGCGACCACCTACGAGCAGTACTTC | CASSWDATTYEQYF
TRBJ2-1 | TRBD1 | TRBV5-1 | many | TGCGCCAGCAGCTTGGCGGGACAGGGGGGGTACAATGAGCAGTTCTTC | CASSLAGQGGYNEQFF
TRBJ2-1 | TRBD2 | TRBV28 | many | TGTGCCAGCAGCCAAGTAGCGGGAGATCGGAGACGGGGTTCCAATGAGCAGTTCTTC | CASSQVAGDRRRGSNEQFF
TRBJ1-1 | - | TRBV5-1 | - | TGCGCCAGCGGAACCGATGGGGGCGGCACTGAAGCTTTCTTT | CASGTDGGGTEAFF
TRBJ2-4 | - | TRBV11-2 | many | TGTGCCAGCAGCATACGTATCTCAGTGTTAGCCAAAAACATTCAGTACTTC | CASSIRISVLAKNIQYF
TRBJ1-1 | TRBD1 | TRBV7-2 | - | TGTGCCAGCACCAATGGGGACAGTTTATTGAACACTGAAGCTTTCTTT | CASTNGDSLLNTEAFF
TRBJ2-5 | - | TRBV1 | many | TGCACCAGCAGCCAAGCAGGCGGGACAAACAAAGAGACCCAGTACTTC | CTSSQAGGTNKETQYF
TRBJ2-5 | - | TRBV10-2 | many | TGCGCCAGCAGGACACGAGAGACCCAGTACTTC | CASRTRETQYF
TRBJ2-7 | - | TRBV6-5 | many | TGTGCCAGCAGTTACGAGTCTAGCGCTATTTCCGAGCAGTACTTC | CASSYESSAISEQYF
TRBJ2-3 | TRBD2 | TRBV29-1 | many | TGCAGCGTTGACGGACTAGGGAGAGGGGATACGCAGTATTTT | CSVDGLGRGDTQYF
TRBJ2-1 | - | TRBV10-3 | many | TGTGCCATCCGGCCCGGGGACACAAGGGTCAATGAGCAGTTCTTC | CAIRPGDTRVNEQFF
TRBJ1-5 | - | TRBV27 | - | TGTGCCAGCAGTTTATCGGTGTCCGGTGGTGGCAATCAGCCCCAGCATTTT | CASSLSVSGGGNQPQHF
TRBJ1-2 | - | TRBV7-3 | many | TGTGCCAGCAGCTCGCCAAAAGGGTCTGGTGGCTACACCTTC | CASSSPKGSGGYTF
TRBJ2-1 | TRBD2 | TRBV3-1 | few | TGTGCCAGCAGCCCACGACTAGCGGGACCGACCTACAATGAGCAGTTCTTC | CASSPRLAGPTYNEQFF
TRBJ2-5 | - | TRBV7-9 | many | TGTGCCAGCAGCTTGGTTATGGGTTACCAAGAGACCCAGTACTTC | CASSLVMGYQETQYF
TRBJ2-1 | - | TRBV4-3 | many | TGCGCCAGCAGCCAACAGCCCCATAACATAGATGAGCAGTTCTTC | CASSQQPHNIDEQFF
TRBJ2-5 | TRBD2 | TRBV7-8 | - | TGTGCCAGCAGGGAATCCACCCAGGGACTAGCGGGGGGGCCACGGGAGACCCAGTACTTC | CASRESTQGLAGGPRETQYF
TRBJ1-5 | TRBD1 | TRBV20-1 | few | TGCAGTGCTACGGCAGGGGGCCTCAATCAGCCCCAGCATTTT | CSATAGGLNQPQHF
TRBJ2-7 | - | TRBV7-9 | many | TGTGCCAGCAGCCCAACCGGGGGGCTCGAGCAGTACTTC | CASSPTGGLEQYF
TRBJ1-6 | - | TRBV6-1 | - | TGTGCCAGCACCCAAACCCCAGGGATACCTAATTCACCCCTCCACTTT | CASTQTPGIPNSPLHF
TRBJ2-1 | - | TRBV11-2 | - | TGTGCCAGCAGCTTAGACGGGCCACAGCAGTTCTTC | CASSLDGPQQFF
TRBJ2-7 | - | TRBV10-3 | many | TGTGCCATCAGTGAGTCCCATGGTGGGGTAACCTACGAGCAGTACTTC | CAISESHGGVTYEQYF
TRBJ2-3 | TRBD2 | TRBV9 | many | TGTGCCAGCAGCGTAGCTCTTTTCGAAGCGGGAGGAAGCACAGATACGCAGTATTTT | CASSVALFEAGGSTDTQYF
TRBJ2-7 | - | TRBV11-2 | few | TGTGCCAGCAGCTCGTCTATCTACGAGCAGTACTTC | CASSSSIYEQYF
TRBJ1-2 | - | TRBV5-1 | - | TGCGCCAGCAGCCCCCCCGCGGGGGGCTACACCTTC | CASSPPAGGYTF
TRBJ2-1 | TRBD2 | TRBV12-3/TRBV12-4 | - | TGTGCCAGCAGTTTAACTGGGACTAGCTCCTATGAGCAGTTCTTC | CASSLTGTSSYEQFF
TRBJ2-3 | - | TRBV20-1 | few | TGCAGTGCCACCGGGGGGCTAGCGGTCGCGGATACGCAGTATTTT | CSATGGLAVADTQYF
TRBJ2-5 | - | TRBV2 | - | TGTGCCAGCCGGGCCCCAGACGGAGAGACCCAGTACTTC | CASRAPDGETQYF
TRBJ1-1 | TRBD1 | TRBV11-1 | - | TGTGCCAGCAGCTTAGGGGACAGGGGGCGAATGAACACTGAAGCTTTCTTT | CASSLGDRGRMNTEAFF
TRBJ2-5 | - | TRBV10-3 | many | TGTGCCATCAGTGACTCAAGGGAATCGGAGGAGACCCAGTACTTC | CAISDSRESEETQYF
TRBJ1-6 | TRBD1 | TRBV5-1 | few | TGCGCCAGCAGCTTGGGACCCCGGGACAGGGGTACTGGATCACCCCTCCACTTT | CASSLGPRDRGTGSPLHF
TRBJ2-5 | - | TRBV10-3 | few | TGTGCCATCAGTGAAATGATTCGAGGAGGGGAGACCCAGTACTTC | CAISEMIRGGETQYF
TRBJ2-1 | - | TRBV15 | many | TGTGCCACCAGCAGACGTACTAGCAATGAGCAGTTCTTC | CATSRRTSNEQFF
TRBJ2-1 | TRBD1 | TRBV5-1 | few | TGCGCCAGCAGCTTGGTGTCCCGGACAGGGGGCCCCAATGAGCAGTTCTTC | CASSLVSRTGGPNEQFF
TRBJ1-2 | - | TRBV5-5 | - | TGTGCCAGCAGCAGGGTTCTGGCCGGCTATGGCTACACCTTC | CASSRVLAGYGYTF